A selection of T cell receptor beta chains follows, all from one sample in a study of beta chain features in type 1 diabetes. Measured with immunoSEQ multiplex PCR; TCRdb has only the in-frame clones, and not every one. The table includes around 300,000 clones, around 10% detected once. The specimen was naive CD4+ T cells from blood. These receptors all stem from a woman in her twenties or thirties in good health. Each CDR3 is given with its conserved first and last residue. A D gene is named only where the DNA matches it firmly. Some rows have no size entry. The others give once, few or many, or a class for an expanded clone.

TRBJ2-1,TRBV27,TRBD1,NA,CASSLYGTGSYNEQFF,TGTGCCAGCAGTTTATACGGGACAGGATCCTACAATGAGCAGTTCTTC
TRBJ2-2,TRBV9,TRBD2,NA,CASSSYSGRDTGELFF,TGTGCCAGCAGCTCGTATAGCGGGAGGGACACCGGGGAGCTGTTTTTT
TRBJ1-1,TRBV5-4,NA,many,CASSLSLNTEAFF,TGTGCCAGCAGCTTGTCCTTGAACACTGAAGCTTTCTTT
TRBJ2-1,TRBV7-2,NA,NA,CASSLVGGGSYNEQFF,TGTGCCAGCAGCTTAGTGGGCGGAGGCTCCTACAATGAGCAGTTCTTC
TRBJ2-1,TRBV25-1,TRBD1,few,CASRKTGGREIYEQFF,TGTGCCAGCAGGAAAACAGGGGGAAGGGAGATATATGAGCAGTTCTTC
TRBJ1-2,TRBV5-1,NA,few,CASSLAYRDNGYTF,TGCGCCAGCAGCTTGGCCTACAGGGATAATGGCTACACCTTC
TRBJ2-6,TRBV29-1,NA,NA,CSAGSGANVLTF,TGCAGCGCAGGCTCTGGGGCCAACGTCCTGACTTTC
TRBJ2-3,TRBV25-1,NA,few,CASSEGGTQYF,TGTGCCAGCAGTGAGGGGGGTACGCAGTATTTT
TRBJ1-1,TRBV30,NA,NA,CAWSPQGNTEAFF,TGTGCCTGGAGTCCACAGGGGAACACTGAAGCTTTCTTT
TRBJ2-5,TRBV10-3,NA,NA,CAISGSQETQYF,TGTGCCATCAGTGGGAGCCAAGAGACCCAGTACTTC
TRBJ2-1,TRBV7-3,TRBD2,few,CASSLSYVAGAHEQFF,TGTGCCAGCAGCTTAAGTTACGTAGCGGGAGCCCATGAGCAGTTCTTC
TRBJ2-1,TRBV9,NA,few,CASSVDVGAYNEQFF,TGTGCCAGCAGCGTAGATGTGGGAGCCTACAATGAGCAGTTCTTC
TRBJ2-2,TRBV9,TRBD2,few,CASSANSGANTGELFF,TGTGCCAGCAGCGCCAATAGCGGGGCGAACACCGGGGAGCTGTTTTTT
TRBJ2-6,TRBV6-5,NA,NA,CASSYPPGSGANVLTF,TGTGCCAGCAGTTATCCGCCAGGCTCTGGGGCCAACGTCCTGACTTTC